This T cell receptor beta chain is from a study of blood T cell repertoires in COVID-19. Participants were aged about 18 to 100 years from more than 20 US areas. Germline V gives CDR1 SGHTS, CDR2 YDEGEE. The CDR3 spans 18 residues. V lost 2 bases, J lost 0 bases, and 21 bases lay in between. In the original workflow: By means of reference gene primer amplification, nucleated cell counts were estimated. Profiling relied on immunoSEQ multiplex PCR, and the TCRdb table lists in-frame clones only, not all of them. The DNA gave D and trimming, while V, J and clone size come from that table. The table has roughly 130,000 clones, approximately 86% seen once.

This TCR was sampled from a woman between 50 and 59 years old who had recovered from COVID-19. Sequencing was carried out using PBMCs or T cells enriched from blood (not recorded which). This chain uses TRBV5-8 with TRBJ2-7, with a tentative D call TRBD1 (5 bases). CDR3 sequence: CASSFHPLKDTNSYEQYF. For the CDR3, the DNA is TGTGCCAGCAGCTTTCACCCGCTCAAGGACACAAACTCCTACGAGCAGTACTTC.